This TCR beta chain derives from a study of beta chain features in type 1 diabetes. Study outcomes and limitations: Shorter TCRB CDR3s, moderately but significantly so, were found in Type 1 diabetes patients in all four CD4+ subsets.

All of the isolated RNA was reverse transcribed, so expressed TCRB transcripts were sequenced. Data came from immunoSEQ multiplex PCR; TCRdb stores just in-frame clones and leaves some out. The sample consists of 250,000 to 300,000 clones, less than 30% of them appearing once. Note on this clone: Its matching antigen is unknown.

The receptor's source is a woman younger than 45 with type 1 diabetes. Sequenced material: naive CD4+ T cells from blood.

CDR3 protein: CASSSQLSGANVLTF. The CDR3 bases are TGTGCCAGCAGTTCACAGCTCTCTGGGGCCAACGTCCTGACTTTC. The J gene is TRBJ2-6, the V gene TRBV27; unclear D gene. The CDR3 extends over 15 amino acids. Germline CDR1 reads MNHEY; CDR2 reads SMNVEV (reference sequence). V lost 4 bases and J lost 0, with 7 bases in between.